This T cell receptor (beta chain) was recorded in a study of T cell responses to AZD1222 COVID-19 vaccine. Regarding the study as a whole: Donors in the cohort were predominantly white British and more often female, and clonal diversity was possibly underestimated. Variant regions that are unmutated are reportedly the target of nearly half of spike-specific TCRs. The breadth and depth of Spike-specific TCRs increased once two AZD1222 doses had been given.

Repertoires were generated with immunoSEQ multiplex PCR, while TCRdb's copy carries only in-frame clones and drops some. The table has under 110,000 clones, roughly 88% seen once; the top ten hold 6.5% to 10%. The CDR3 extends over 16 amino acids. The germline V gene encodes CDR1 LGHNA and CDR2 YNFKEQ. V shed 0 bases and J shed 0 bases, with 11 bases lying between them. Pooled in the analysis were second doses at about 4 or about 12 weeks. As to this clone: Antigen: not known.

The chain has TRBV4-2 and TRBJ1-1; D uncertain. The sequenced sample was peripheral blood, obtained 28 days after the second AZD1222 dose. The TCR comes from an adult who received the AZD1222 COVID-19 vaccine. CDR3 coding DNA: TGTGCCAGCAGCCAAGACCTAGTGGCCCTGAACACTGAAGCTTTCTTT. This encodes CASSQDLVALNTEAFF.